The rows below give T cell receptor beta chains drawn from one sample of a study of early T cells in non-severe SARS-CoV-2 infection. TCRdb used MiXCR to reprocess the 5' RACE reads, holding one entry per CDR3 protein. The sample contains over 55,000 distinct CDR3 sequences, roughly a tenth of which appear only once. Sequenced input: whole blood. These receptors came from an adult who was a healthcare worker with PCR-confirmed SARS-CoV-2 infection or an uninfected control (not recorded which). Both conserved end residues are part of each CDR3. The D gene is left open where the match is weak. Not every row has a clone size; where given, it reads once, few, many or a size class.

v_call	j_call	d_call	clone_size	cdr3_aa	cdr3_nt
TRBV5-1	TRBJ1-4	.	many	CASTAGEKLFF	TGCGCCAGCACCGCCGGTGAAAAACTGTTTTTT
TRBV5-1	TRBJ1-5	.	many	CASSLDTGGQPQHF	TGCGCCAGCAGCTTGGATACGGGGGGCCAGCCCCAGCATTTT
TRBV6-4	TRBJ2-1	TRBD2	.	CASSDYAGGNNEQFF	TGTGCCAGCAGTGACTACGCGGGGGGCAACAATGAGCAGTTCTTC
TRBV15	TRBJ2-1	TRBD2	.	CATSGTSGGIQFF	TGTGCCACCAGCGGGACTAGCGGGGGGATTCAGTTCTTC
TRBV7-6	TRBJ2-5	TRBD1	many	CASSSRTGQETQYF	TGTGCCAGCAGCTCCCGGACAGGCCAAGAGACCCAGTACTTC
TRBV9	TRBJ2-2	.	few	CASSPNVGTGELFF	TGTGCCAGCAGCCCGAACGTCGGCACCGGGGAGCTGTTTTTT
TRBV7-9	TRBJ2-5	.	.	CASSLAQPETQYF	TGTGCCAGCAGCTTAGCGCAACCAGAGACCCAGTACTTC
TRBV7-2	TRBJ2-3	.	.	CASSSYNSDTQYF	TGTGCCAGCAGCTCCTACAATTCAGATACGCAGTATTTT
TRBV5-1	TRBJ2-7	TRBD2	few	CASSLVRLAGVYEQYF	TGCGCCAGCAGCTTGGTCCGCCTAGCGGGAGTTTACGAGCAGTACTTC
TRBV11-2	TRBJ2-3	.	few	CASSLIAAGIADTQYF	TGTGCCAGCAGCTTAATCGCGGCGGGGATTGCAGATACGCAGTATTTT
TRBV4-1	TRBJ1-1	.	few	CASSQGIWARTNTEAFF	TGCGCCAGCAGCCAAGGAATTTGGGCTAGAACGAACACTGAAGCTTTCTTT
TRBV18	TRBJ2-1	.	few	CASSPPVGGPSGNEQFF	TGTGCCAGCTCACCACCTGTCGGGGGACCGTCAGGTAATGAGCAGTTCTTC